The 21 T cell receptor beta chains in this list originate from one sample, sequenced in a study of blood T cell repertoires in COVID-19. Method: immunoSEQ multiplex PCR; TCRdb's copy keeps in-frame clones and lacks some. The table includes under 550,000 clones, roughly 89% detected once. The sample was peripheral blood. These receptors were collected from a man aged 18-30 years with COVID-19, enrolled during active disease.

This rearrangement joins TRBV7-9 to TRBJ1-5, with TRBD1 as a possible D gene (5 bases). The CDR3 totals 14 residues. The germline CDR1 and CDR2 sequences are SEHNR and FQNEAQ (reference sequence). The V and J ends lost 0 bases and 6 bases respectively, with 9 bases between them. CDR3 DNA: TGTGCCAGCAGCTTAGCCGGGGGTCTTCAGCCCCAGCATTTT. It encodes CASSLAGGLQPQHF.

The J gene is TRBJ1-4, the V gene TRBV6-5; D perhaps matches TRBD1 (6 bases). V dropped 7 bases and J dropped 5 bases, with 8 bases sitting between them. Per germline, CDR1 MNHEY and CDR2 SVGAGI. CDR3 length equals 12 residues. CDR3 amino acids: CASKTGNEKLFF. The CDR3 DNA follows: TGTGCCAGCAAGACAGGAAATGAAAAACTGTTTTTT.

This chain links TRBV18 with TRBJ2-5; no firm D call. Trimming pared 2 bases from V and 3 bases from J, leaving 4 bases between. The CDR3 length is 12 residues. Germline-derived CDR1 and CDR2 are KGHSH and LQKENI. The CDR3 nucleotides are TGTGCCAGCTCACCATCTGAAGAGACCCAGTACTTC. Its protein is CASSPSEETQYF.

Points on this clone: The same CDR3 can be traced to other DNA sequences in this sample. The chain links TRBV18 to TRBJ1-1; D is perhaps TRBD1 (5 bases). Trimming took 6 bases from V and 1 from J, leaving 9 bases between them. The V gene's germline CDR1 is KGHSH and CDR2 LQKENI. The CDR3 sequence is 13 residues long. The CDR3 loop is CASSPGGNTEAFF. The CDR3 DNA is TGTGCCAGCTCTCCCGGGGGGAACACTGAAGCTTTCTTT.

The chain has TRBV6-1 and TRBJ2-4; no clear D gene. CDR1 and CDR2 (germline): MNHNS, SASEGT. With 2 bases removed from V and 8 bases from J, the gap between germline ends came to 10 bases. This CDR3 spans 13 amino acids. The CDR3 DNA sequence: TGTGCCAGCAGTGAATCAGGAAAGGACATTCAGTACTTC. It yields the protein CASSESGKDIQYF.

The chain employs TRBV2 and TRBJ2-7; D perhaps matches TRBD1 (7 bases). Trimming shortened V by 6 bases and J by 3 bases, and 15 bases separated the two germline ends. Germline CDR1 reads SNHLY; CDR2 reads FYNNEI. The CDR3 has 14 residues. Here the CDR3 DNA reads TGTGCCAGCAGGGAGGGACAGATAAGCTACGAGCAGTACTTC. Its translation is CASREGQISYEQYF.

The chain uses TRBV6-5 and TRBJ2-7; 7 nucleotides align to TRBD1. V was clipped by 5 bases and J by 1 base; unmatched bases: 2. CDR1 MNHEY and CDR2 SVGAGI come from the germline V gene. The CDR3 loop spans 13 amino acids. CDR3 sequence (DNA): TGTGCCAGCAGTCGGGACAGATCCTACGAGCAGTACTTC. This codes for CASSRDRSYEQYF.

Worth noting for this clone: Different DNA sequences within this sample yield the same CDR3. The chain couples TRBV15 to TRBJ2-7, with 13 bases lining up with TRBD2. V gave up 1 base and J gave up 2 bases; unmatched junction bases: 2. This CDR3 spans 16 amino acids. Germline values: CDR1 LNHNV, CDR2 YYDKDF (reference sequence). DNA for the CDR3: TGTGCCACCAGCAGAGGCGGGACTAGCGGGACCTACGAGCAGTACTTC. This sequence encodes CATSRGGTSGTYEQYF.

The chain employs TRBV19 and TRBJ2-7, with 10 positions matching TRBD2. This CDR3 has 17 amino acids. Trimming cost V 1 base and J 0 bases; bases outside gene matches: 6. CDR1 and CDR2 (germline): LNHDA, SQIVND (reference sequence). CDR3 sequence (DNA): TGTGCCAGTAGTATAGGTAGCGGGGGGCCGATCTCCTACGAGCAGTACTTC. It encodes CASSIGSGGPISYEQYF.

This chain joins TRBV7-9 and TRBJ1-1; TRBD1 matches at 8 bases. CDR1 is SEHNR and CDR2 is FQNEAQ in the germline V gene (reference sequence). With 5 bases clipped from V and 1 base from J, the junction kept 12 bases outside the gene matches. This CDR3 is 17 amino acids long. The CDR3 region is CASSPGQGEGPNTEAFF. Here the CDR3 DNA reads TGTGCCAGCAGCCCAGGACAGGGTGAAGGCCCGAACACTGAAGCTTTCTTT.

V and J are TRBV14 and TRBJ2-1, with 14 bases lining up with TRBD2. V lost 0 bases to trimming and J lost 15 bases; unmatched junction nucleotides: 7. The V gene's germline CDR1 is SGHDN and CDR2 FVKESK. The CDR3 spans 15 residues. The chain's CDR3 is CASSQDWTSGGLLFF. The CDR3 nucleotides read TGTGCCAGCAGCCAAGATTGGACTAGCGGGGGGCTGTTGTTCTTC.

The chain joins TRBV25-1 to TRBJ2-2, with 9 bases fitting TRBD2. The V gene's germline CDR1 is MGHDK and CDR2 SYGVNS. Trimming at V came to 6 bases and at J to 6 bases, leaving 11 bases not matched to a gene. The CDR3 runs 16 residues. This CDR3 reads CASRDSGSGPSGELFF. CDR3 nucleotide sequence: TGTGCCAGCAGGGATAGCGGGAGTGGCCCCTCCGGGGAGCTGTTTTTT.

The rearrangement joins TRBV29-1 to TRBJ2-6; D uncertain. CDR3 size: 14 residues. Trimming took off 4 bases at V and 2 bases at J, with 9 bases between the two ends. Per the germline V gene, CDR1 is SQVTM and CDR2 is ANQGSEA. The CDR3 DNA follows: TGCAGCGTTGTCCCCTTCGCTGGGGCCAACGTCCTGACTTTC. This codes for CSVVPFAGANVLTF.

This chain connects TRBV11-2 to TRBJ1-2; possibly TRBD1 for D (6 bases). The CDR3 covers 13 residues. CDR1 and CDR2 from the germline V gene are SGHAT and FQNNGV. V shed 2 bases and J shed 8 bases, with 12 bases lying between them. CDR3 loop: CASSLKQGSGYTF. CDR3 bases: TGTGCCAGCAGCTTAAAGCAGGGGAGCGGCTACACCTTC. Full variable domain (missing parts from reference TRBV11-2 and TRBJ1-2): EAGVAQSPRYKIIEKRQSVAFWCNPISGHATLYWYQQILGQGPKLLIQFQNNGVVDDSQLPKDRFSAERLKGVDSTLKIQPAKLEDSAVYLCASSLKQGSGYTFGSGTRLTVV.

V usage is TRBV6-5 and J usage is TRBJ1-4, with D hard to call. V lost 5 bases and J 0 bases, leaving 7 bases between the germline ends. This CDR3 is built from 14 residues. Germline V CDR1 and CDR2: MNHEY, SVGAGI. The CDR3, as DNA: TGTGCCAGCAGTCGTTCCTCAACTAATGAAAAACTGTTTTTT. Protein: CASSRSSTNEKLFF.

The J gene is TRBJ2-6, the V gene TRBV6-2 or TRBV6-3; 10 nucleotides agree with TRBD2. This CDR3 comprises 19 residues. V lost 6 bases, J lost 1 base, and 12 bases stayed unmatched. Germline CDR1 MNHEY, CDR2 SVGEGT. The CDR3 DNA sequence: TGTGCCAGCAGCCCTTTACTAGCGGGGTTATCATCTGGGGCCAACGTCCTGACTTTC. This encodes CASSPLLAGLSSGANVLTF.

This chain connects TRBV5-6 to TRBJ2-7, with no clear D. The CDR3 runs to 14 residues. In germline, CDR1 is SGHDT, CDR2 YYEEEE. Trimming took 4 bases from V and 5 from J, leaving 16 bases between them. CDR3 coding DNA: TGTGCCAGCAGCCGCCGCCCAGGAATCAACGAGCAGTACTTC. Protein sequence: CASSRRPGINEQYF.

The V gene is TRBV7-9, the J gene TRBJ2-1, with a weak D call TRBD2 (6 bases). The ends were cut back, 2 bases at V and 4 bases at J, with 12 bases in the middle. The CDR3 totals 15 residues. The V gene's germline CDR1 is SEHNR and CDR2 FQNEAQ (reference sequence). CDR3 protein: CASSLRGLPYNEQFF. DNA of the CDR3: TGTGCCAGCAGCTTACGAGGACTACCATACAATGAGCAGTTCTTC.

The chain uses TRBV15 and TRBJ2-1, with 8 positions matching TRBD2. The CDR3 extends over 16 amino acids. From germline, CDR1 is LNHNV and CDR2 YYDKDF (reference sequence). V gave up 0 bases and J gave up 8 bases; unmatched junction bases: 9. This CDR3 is CATSRDWGLVSHEQFF. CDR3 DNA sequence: TGTGCCACCAGCAGAGATTGGGGACTAGTCAGTCATGAGCAGTTCTTC.

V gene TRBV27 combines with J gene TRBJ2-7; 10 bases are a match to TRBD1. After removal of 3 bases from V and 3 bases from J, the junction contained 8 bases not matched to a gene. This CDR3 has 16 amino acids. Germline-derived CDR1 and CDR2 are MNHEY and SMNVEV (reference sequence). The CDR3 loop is CASSFTRDRGYYEQYF. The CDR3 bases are TGTGCCAGCAGTTTTACTCGGGACAGGGGTTACTACGAGCAGTACTTC.

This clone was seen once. The CDR3 sequence: CASSFQGADTDTQYF. CDR3 coding DNA: TGTGCCAGCAGTTTCCAGGGGGCCGACACAGATACGCAGTATTTT. The chain couples TRBV27 to TRBJ2-3; 8 bases map to TRBD1. Germline CDR1 is MNHEY and CDR2 is SMNVEV (reference sequence). J was trimmed by 2 bases and V by 3 bases; bases with no gene match: 4. The CDR3 covers 15 residues.